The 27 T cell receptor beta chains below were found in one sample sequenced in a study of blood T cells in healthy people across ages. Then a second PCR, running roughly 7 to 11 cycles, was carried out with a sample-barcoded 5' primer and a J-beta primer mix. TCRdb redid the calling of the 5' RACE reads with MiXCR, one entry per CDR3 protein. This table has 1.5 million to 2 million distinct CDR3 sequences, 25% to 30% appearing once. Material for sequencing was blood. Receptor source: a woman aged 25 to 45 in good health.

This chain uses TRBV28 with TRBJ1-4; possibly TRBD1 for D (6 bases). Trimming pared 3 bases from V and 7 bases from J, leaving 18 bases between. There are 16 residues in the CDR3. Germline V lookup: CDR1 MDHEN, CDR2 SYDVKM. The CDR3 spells CASSLAAGVGGEKLFF. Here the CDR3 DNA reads TGTGCCAGCAGTTTGGCGGCAGGGGTTGGGGGTGAAAAACTGTTTTTT.

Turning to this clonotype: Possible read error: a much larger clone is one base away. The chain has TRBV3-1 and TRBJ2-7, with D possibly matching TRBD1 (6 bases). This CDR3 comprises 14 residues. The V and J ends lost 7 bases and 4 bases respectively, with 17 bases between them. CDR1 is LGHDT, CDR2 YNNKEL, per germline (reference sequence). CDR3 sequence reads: CASTPGQNVYEQYF. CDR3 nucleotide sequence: TGTGCCAGCACCCCCGGACAGAACGTTTACGAGCAGTACTTC.

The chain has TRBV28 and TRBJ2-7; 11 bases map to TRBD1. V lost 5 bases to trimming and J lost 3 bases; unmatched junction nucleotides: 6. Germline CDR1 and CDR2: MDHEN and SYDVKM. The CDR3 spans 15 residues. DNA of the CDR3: TGTGCCAGCAGTCCCCAGGGACAGGGGGTCTACGAGCAGTACTTC. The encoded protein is CASSPQGQGVYEQYF.

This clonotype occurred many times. The CDR3 DNA is TGTGCCAGCAGCCGGGAAAAGGAGCGGGGTCCGGGGGAGACCCAGTACTTC. Amino acid sequence: CASSREKERGPGETQYF. This rearrangement joins TRBV7-9 to TRBJ2-5, with 7 bases lining up with TRBD2. This CDR3 has 17 residues. With 5 bases clipped from V and 5 bases from J, the junction kept 17 bases outside the gene matches. CDR1 is SEHNR, CDR2 FQNEAQ, per germline (reference sequence). The full variable domain, completed using reference TRBV7-9 and TRBJ2-5, is DTGVSQNPRHKITKRGQNVTFRCDPISEHNRLYWYRQTLGQGPEFLTYFQNEAQLEKSRLLSDRFSAERPKGSFSTLEIQRTEQGDSAMYLCASSREKERGPGETQYFGPGTRLLVL.

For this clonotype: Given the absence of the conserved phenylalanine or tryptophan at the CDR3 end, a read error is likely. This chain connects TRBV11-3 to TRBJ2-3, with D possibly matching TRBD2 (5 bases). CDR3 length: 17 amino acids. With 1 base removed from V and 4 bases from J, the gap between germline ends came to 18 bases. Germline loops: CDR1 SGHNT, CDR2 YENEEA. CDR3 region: CASSLGGRARVSDTQYC. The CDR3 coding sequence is TGTGCCAGCAGCTTAGGAGGAAGGGCGCGGGTGTCAGATACGCAGTATTGT.

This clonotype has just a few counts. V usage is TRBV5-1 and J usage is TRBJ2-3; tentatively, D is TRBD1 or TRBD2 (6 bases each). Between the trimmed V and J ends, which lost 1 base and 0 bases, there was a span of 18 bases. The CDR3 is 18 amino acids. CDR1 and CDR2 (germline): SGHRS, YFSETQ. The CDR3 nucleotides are TGCGCCAGCAGCTTGTGGGGGGCCGCGGGGATTAGCACAGATACGCAGTATTTT. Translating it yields CASSLWGAAGISTDTQYF. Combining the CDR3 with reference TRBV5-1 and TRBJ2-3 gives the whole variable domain KAGVTQTPRYLIKTRGQQVTLSCSPISGHRSVSWYQQTPGQGLQFLFEYFSETQRNKGNFPGRFSGRQFSNSRSEMNVSTLELGDSALYLCASSLWGAAGISTDTQYFGPGTRLTVL.

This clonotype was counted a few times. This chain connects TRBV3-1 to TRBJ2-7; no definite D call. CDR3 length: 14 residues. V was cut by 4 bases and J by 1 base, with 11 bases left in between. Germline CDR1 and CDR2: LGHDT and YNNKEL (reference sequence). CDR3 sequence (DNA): TGTGCCAGCAGCCTAAACTTGAATTCCTACGAGCAGTACTTC. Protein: CASSLNLNSYEQYF.

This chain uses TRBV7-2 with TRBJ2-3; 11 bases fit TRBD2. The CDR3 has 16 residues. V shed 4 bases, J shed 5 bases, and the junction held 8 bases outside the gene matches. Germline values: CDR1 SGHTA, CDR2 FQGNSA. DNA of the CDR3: TGTGCCAGCAGCTCCTTAGCGGGAGGGCCGGTAGATACGCAGTATTTT. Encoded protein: CASSSLAGGPVDTQYF. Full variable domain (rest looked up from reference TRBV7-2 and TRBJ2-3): GAGVSQSPSNKVTEKGKDVELRCDPISGHTALYWYRQSLGQGLEFLIYFQGNSAPDKSGLPSDRFSAERTGGSVSTLTIQRTQQEDSAVYLCASSSLAGGPVDTQYFGPGTRLTVL.

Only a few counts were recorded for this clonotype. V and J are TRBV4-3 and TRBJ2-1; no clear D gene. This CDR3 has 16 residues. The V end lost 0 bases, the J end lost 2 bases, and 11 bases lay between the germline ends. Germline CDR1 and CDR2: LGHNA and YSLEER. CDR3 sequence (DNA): TGCGCCAGCAGCCAAGATGAGTTTGAGGCCTACAATGAGCAGTTCTTC. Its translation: CASSQDEFEAYNEQFF.

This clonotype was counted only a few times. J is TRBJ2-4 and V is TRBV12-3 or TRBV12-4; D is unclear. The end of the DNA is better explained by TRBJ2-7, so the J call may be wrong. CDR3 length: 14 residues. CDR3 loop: CASSFGAPSHEQYF. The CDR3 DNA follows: TGTGCCAGCAGTTTTGGAGCTCCTTCCCACGAGCAGTACTTC.

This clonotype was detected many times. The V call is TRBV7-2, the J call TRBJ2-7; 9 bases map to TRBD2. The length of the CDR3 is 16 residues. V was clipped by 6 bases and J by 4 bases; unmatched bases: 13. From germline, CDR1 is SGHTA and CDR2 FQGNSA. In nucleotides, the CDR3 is TGTGCCAGCAGAGCCCTCCCGGGACTAGCCTCGTACGAGCAGTACTTC. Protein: CASRALPGLASYEQYF.

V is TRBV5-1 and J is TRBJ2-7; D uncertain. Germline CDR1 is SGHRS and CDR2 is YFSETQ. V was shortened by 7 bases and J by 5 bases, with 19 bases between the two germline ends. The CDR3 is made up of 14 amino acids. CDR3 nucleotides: TGCGCCAGCCCGACCGGCCACAAGTTCCACGAGCAGTACTTC. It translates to CASPTGHKFHEQYF.

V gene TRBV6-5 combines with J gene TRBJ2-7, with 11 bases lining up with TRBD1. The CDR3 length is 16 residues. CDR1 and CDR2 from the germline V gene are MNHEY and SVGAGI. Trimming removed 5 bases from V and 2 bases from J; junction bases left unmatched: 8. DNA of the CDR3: TGTGCCAGCAGTCCAGGGGGACAGGGGGGGACCTACGAGCAGTACTTC. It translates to CASSPGGQGGTYEQYF.

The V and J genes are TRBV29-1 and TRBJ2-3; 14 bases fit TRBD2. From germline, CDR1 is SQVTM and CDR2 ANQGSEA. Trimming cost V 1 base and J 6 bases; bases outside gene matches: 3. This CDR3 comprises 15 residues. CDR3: CSVEGGLAGVDTQYF. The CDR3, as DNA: TGCAGCGTTGAAGGGGGACTAGCGGGAGTGGATACGCAGTATTTT.

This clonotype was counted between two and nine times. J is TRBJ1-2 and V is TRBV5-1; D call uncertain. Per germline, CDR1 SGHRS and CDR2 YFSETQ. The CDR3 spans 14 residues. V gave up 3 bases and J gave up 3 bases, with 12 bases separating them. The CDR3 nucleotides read TGCGCCAGCAGCTCATCGAGACAAGACTATGGCTACACCTTC. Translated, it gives CASSSSRQDYGYTF.

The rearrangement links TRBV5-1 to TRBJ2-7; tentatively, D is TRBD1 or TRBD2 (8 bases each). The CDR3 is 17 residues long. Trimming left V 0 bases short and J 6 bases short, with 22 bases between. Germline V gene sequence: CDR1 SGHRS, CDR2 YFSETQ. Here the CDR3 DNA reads TGCGCCAGCAGCTTGGGACAGGGGACTAGGATAAACTTCGAGCAGTACTTC. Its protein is CASSLGQGTRINFEQYF.

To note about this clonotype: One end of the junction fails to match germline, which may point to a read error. The CDR3 loop reads CSIENGPWFF. CDR3 bases: TGCAGCATTGAAAACGGCCCCTGGTTCTTC. The chain recombines TRBV29-1 with TRBJ2-1; the D is unclear. CDR3 length: 10 residues. Germline lookup yields CDR1 SQVTM and CDR2 ANQGSEA.

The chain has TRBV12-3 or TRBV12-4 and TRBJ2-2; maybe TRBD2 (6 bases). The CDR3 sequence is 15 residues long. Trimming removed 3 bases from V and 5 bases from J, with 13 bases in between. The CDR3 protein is CASSFTRAGTGELFF. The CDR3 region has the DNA TGTGCCAGCAGTTTTACCAGGGCGGGAACCGGGGAGCTGTTTTTT.

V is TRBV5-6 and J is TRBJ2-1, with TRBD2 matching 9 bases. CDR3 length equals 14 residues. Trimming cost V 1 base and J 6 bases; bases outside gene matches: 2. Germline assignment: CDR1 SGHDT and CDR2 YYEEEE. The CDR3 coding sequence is TGTGCCAGCAGCTTGCCTAGCGGGGCCAATGAGCAGTTCTTC. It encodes CASSLPSGANEQFF.

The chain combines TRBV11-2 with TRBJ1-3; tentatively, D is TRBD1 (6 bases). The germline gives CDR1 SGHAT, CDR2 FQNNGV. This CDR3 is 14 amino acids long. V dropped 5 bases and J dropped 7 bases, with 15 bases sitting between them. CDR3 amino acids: CASSTWGAGNTIYF. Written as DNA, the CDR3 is TGTGCCAGCAGCACCTGGGGGGCCGGGAACACCATATATTTT. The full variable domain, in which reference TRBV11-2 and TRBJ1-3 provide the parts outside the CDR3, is EAGVAQSPRYKIIEKRQSVAFWCNPISGHATLYWYQQILGQGPKLLIQFQNNGVVDDSQLPKDRFSAERLKGVDSTLKIQPAKLEDSAVYLCASSTWGAGNTIYFGEGSWLTVV.

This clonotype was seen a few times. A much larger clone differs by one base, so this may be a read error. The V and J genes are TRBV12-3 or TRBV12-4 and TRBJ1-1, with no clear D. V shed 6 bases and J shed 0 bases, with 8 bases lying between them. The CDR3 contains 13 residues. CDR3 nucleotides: TGTGCCAGCAGCCACGGGATGAACACTGAAGCTTTCTTT. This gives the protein CASSHGMNTEAFF.

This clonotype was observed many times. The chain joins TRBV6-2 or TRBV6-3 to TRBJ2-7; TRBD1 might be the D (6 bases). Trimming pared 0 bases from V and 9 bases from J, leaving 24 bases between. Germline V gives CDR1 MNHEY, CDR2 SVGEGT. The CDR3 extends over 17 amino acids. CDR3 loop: CASSYSKLDSVEMRQYF. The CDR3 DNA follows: TGTGCCAGCAGTTACTCGAAGTTGGACAGCGTCGAAATGCGGCAGTACTTC.

CDR3 loop: CSARILHGTSTYEQYF. The CDR3 bases are TGCAGTGCTAGAATTCTACACGGGACTAGCACCTACGAGCAGTACTTC. The J gene is TRBJ2-7, the V gene TRBV20-1; TRBD2 aligns across 9 bases. The trim removed 2 bases at V and 2 bases at J, leaving 10 bases unmatched. From germline, CDR1 is DFQATT and CDR2 SNEGSKA (reference sequence). The CDR3 length is 16 residues.

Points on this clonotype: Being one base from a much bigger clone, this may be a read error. CDR3 residues: CTSSETSGGRDTQYF. The CDR3 DNA is TGTACCAGCAGCGAAACTAGCGGGGGGCGAGATACGCAGTATTTT. The chain has TRBV6-4 and TRBJ2-3; TRBD2 aligns across 12 bases. This CDR3 region has 15 residues. Germline values: CDR1 MRHNA, CDR2 SNTAGT.

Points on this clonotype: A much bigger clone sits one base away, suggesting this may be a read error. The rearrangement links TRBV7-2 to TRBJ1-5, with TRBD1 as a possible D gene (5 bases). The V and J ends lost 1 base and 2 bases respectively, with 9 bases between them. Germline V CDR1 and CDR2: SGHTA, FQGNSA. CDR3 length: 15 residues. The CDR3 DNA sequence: TGTACCAGCAGCTTAGGGGGCACGGGCAATCAGCCCCAGCATTTT. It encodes CTSSLGGTGNQPQHF.

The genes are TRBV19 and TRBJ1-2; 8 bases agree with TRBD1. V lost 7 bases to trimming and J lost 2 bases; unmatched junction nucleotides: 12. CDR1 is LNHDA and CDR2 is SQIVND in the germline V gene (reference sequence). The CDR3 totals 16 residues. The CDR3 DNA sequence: TGTGCCAGTACCGGACAGGGAAGGGGACCGAACTATGGCTACACCTTC. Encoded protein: CASTGQGRGPNYGYTF.

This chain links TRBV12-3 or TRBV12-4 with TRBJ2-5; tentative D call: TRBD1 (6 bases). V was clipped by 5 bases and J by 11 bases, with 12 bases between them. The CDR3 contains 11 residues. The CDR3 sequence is CASSRTAGQYF. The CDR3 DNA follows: TGTGCCAGCAGTCGGACAGCCGGGCAGTACTTC.